This T cell receptor (beta chain) was recorded in a study of OX40 agonist ivuxolimab in advanced cancers. Across the study: Every 2 weeks, patients received ivuxolimab intravenously, dosed at 0.01 to 10 mg/kg. Dose-escalation patients suffered from hepatocellular carcinoma, melanoma, renal cell or head and neck cancer. Study-wide results and caveats: Expanded clones tended on average to be more numerous among CD8+ T cells than CD4+. No determination was made of the antigen specificity of the expanded peripheral T cells.

Germline CDR1 is SGHTA and CDR2 is FQGNSA. The CDR3 consists of 14 residues. V gave up 5 bases and J gave up 4 bases, with 12 bases separating them. Comments on this clone: As yet, its antigen is unknown.

Clones were sequenced by immunoSEQ multiplex PCR, and TCRdb holds only the in-frame ones, with some missing. The table lists tens of thousands of clones, 86% of them singletons. This receptor was obtained from an adult with an advanced solid tumor such as melanoma, head and neck, liver or kidney cancer. This specimen consisted of CD4+ or CD8+ T cells sorted from blood, obtained in a trial of the OX40 agonist ivuxolimab. V gene TRBV7-2 combines with J gene TRBJ2-1, with D perhaps TRBD1 (6 bases). CDR3 region: CASSPDSFYNEQFF. In nucleotides, the CDR3 is TGTGCCAGCAGCCCGGACAGCTTTTACAATGAGCAGTTCTTC.